This T cell receptor beta chain is drawn from a study of cytomegalovirus exposure and HLA in healthy donors. PCR employed 60 Vbeta and 13 Jbeta primers. TCRdb's copy holds only in-frame clones and misses some; the assay was immunoSEQ multiplex PCR. The sample has about 160,000 clones, 65% to 85% seen once. CDR1 and CDR2 from the germline V gene are SGHAT and FQNNGV. Trimming stripped 4 bases from V and 5 bases from J, with 18 bases between. The CDR3 sequence is 15 residues long. Remarks on this clone: The target antigen is unknown.

Findings and limits, study-wide: An analysis that came later showed most CMV-associated TCR beta chains appearing HLA-restricted. After further analysis at a later stage, roughly 16,000 TCR beta sequences were associated with HLA alleles at 0.05 false discovery rate.

V usage is TRBV11-2 and J usage is TRBJ2-7, with a weak D call TRBD2 (5 bases). Input material: PBMCs. This sequence originates from a man aged 35-49 years in good health and CMV-seropositive. CDR3 protein: CASSSISGVVDEQYF. In DNA, the CDR3 is TGTGCCAGCAGCTCCATTTCCGGGGTGGTGGACGAGCAGTACTTC.